This section outlines one T cell receptor (beta chain) sequence together with its context. Its antigen remains unidentified. These data are taken from a study of cytomegalovirus exposure and HLA in healthy donors. Study observations and caveats: Most sequenced TCRs were rare (though some public TCRs occurred in many donors).

Germline loops: CDR1 SGHDT, CDR2 YYEEEE. Trimming cost V 0 bases and J 1 base, with 17 bases left between them. The CDR3 spans 18 residues. The assay was immunoSEQ multiplex PCR, and TCRdb's table has in-frame clones only and misses some. The top ten hold approximately 2% of the sample, which has over 200,000 clones, around 90% seen once. This chain links TRBV5-6 with TRBJ2-1, with D possibly matching TRBD1 (6 bases). This sequence originates from a woman aged 18-29 years in good health and CMV-seropositive. The specimen sequenced was PBMCs. DNA of the CDR3: TGTGCCAGCAGCTTGGAGAATCCCGGGACACGTTCCTACAATGAGCAGTTCTTC. Translation: CASSLENPGTRSYNEQFF.